The 5 T cell receptor beta chains given below trace back to one sample, sequenced in a study of T cells in Graves' hyperthyroidism and ophthalmopathy. RNA transcripts were the template for amplifying TCR beta CDR3 regions. TCR CDR3 underwent first-round RT-PCR with the HTBI primer set. MiXCR was run by TCRdb on the multiplex PCR reads, yielding one entry per CDR3 protein. The sample lists roughly 350,000 distinct CDR3 sequences, roughly an eighth occurring once. Material: blood. These receptors came from a woman between 40 and 55 years old with Graves' ophthalmopathy.

V gene TRBV5-1 combines with J gene TRBJ1-2, with 8 positions matching TRBD1. Germline V gene lookup returns CDR1 SGHRS and CDR2 YFSETQ. This CDR3 has 13 residues. Trimming took 5 bases from V and 9 from J; bases not matched to a gene: 9. CDR3 protein: CASSPGGAGSYTF. In DNA, the CDR3 is TGCGCCAGCAGTCCAGGGGGCGCCGGAAGCTACACCTTC.

The chain couples TRBV20-1 to TRBJ2-1; D uncertain. The CDR3 contains 15 residues. V was shortened by 3 bases and J by 0 bases, with 12 bases between the two germline ends. Germline V gene data show CDR1 as DFQATT and CDR2 as SNEGSKA (reference sequence). The DNA for the CDR3 is TGCAGTGCTAGTCGGGTCCCGAGCTCCTACAATGAGCAGTTCTTC. Protein sequence: CSASRVPSSYNEQFF.

This clonotype was seen at least ten times. The genes are TRBV28 and TRBJ2-4; 8 nucleotides match TRBD1. CDR1 is MDHEN and CDR2 is SYDVKM in the germline V gene. This CDR3 has 12 residues. V was clipped by 4 bases and J by 7 bases; unmatched bases: 0. The CDR3 sequence is CASSYRGNIQYF. The CDR3 DNA is TGTGCCAGCAGTTACAGGGGGAACATTCAGTACTTC.

This clonotype was picked up many times. The chain combines TRBV27 with TRBJ1-5; D is ambiguous. Germline CDR1 reads MNHEY; CDR2 reads SMNVEV (reference sequence). Between the trimmed V and J ends, which lost 2 bases and 3 bases, there was a span of 8 bases. This CDR3 is built from 14 residues. In nucleotides, the CDR3 is TGTGCCAGCAGTTTAGGAAGGTTCAATCAGCCCCAGCATTTT. Encoded protein: CASSLGRFNQPQHF.

This clonotype was seen many times. This chain links TRBV11-2 with TRBJ2-7; 13 bases fit TRBD2. Losses at the gene ends were 5 bases for V and 3 bases for J; bases not matched to a gene: 4. Germline assignment: CDR1 SGHAT and CDR2 FQNNGV. This CDR3 spans 15 amino acids. The CDR3: CASSQLAGGRYEQYF. CDR3 nucleotides: TGTGCCAGCAGCCAACTAGCGGGGGGGCGCTACGAGCAGTACTTC.